This passage covers 21 T cell receptor beta chains from one sample sequenced in a study of cytomegalovirus exposure and HLA in healthy donors. The PCR ran on 60 Vbeta and 13 Jbeta primers. Here immunoSEQ multiplex PCR was the method, and the copy in TCRdb shows in-frame clones only, minus some. Here the sample spans 200,000 to 250,000 clones, 75% to 90% being singletons. Sequencing was done on a sample of PBMCs. Source of these receptors: a woman aged 18-29 years in good health and CMV-seronegative.

The V call is TRBV14, the J call TRBJ2-6; D not resolved. This CDR3 has 16 amino acids. Germline V gene data show CDR1 as SGHDN and CDR2 as FVKESK. Trimming removed 0 bases at V and 0 bases at J, with 6 bases between. Here the CDR3 reads CASSQERFSGANVLTF. The CDR3 bases are TGTGCCAGCAGCCAAGAGAGGTTCTCTGGGGCCAACGTCCTGACTTTC. The full variable domain, completed using reference TRBV14 and TRBJ2-6, is EAGVTQFPSHSVIEKGQTVTLRCDPISGHDNLYWYRRVMGKEIKFLLHFVKESKQDESGMPNNRFLAERTGGTYSTLKVQPAELEDSGVYFCASSQERFSGANVLTFGAGSRLTVL.

This rearrangement joins TRBV7-8 to TRBJ2-1; 10 nucleotides agree with TRBD2. The CDR3 totals 12 residues. V was clipped by 5 bases and J by 16 bases; unmatched bases: 8. CDR1 and CDR2 (germline): SGHVS, FQNEAQ. CDR3 amino acids: CASSLRLAGIFF. CDR3 DNA sequence: TGTGCCAGCAGCCTAAGACTAGCGGGTATCTTCTTC.

This clone showed up just a few times. This chain uses TRBV2 with TRBJ2-1, with D hard to call. V dropped 6 bases and J dropped 4 bases, with 4 bases sitting between them. The CDR3 length is 11 residues. Looked up from germline, CDR1 is SNHLY and CDR2 is FYNNEI. Here the CDR3 DNA reads TGTGCCAGCAGGGCTTACAATGAGCAGTTCTTC. It translates to CASRAYNEQFF. Variable domain in full (rest from reference TRBV2 and TRBJ2-1): EPEVTQTPSHQVTQMGQEVILRCVPISNHLYFYWYRQILGQKVEFLVSFYNNEISEKSEIFDDQFSVERPDGSNFTLKIRSTKLEDSAMYFCASRAYNEQFFGPGTRLTVL.

V gene TRBV6-6 combines with J gene TRBJ1-2, with 8 nucleotides matching TRBD1. Per the germline V gene, CDR1 is MNHNY and CDR2 is SVGAGI (reference sequence). The trim removed 1 base at V and 4 bases at J, leaving 8 bases unmatched. This CDR3 region has 16 residues. CDR3 sequence reads: CASSYFAGGKSYGYTF. The CDR3 nucleotides are TGTGCCAGCAGTTACTTTGCAGGGGGCAAAAGCTATGGCTACACCTTC.

This clone was observed a single time. This chain links TRBV5-1 with TRBJ2-7; TRBD1 matches at 7 bases. CDR1 and CDR2 (germline): SGHRS, YFSETQ. The CDR3 length is 13 residues. With 1 base clipped from V and 4 bases from J, the junction kept 2 bases outside the gene matches. CDR3 protein: CASSLNRGYEQYF. DNA for the CDR3: TGCGCCAGCAGCTTGAACAGGGGTTACGAGCAGTACTTC.

The gene calls are TRBV10-1 and TRBJ2-3, with TRBD1 matching 8 bases. Trimming cost V 0 bases and J 5 bases; bases outside gene matches: 10. This CDR3 region has 17 residues. Germline lookup yields CDR1 WNHNN and CDR2 SYGVQD (reference sequence). DNA of the CDR3: TGCGCCAGCAGTGAGTCTAGACCAGGGGGCCCGATAGATACGCAGTATTTT. It is translated as CASSESRPGGPIDTQYF.

This chain uses TRBV9 with TRBJ2-1; D may be TRBD2 (6 bases). The CDR3 runs to 13 residues. Per germline, CDR1 SGDLS and CDR2 YYNGEE. V lost 8 bases and J 4 bases, leaving 13 bases between the germline ends. For the CDR3, the DNA is TGTGCCAGTGGCCGGGGGACTTACAATGAGCAGTTCTTC. Its translation is CASGRGTYNEQFF.

The chain has TRBV19 and TRBJ1-5; D call uncertain. CDR3 length: 14 amino acids. V shed 10 bases and J shed 3 bases, with 16 bases lying between them. Looked up from germline, CDR1 is LNHDA and CDR2 is SQIVND (reference sequence). CDR3 sequence (DNA): TGTGCCATCCTCCGTCGCGCTTCCAATCAGCCCCAGCATTTT. Translating it yields CAILRRASNQPQHF.

This chain links TRBV14 with TRBJ1-2; the D is unclear. Germline V gene sequence: CDR1 SGHDN, CDR2 FVKESK. V was cut by 1 base and J by 2 bases, with 11 bases left in between. There are 15 residues in the CDR3. DNA of the CDR3: TGTGCCAGCAGCCAAGGTTTACAATTGAACTATGGCTACACCTTC. Its protein is CASSQGLQLNYGYTF.

The chain links TRBV7-2 to TRBJ1-5; 9 bases are shared with TRBD1. The CDR3 contains 16 residues. The V segment lost 6 bases and the J segment 2 bases; nucleotides outside the gene matches: 8. CDR1 is SGHTA, CDR2 FQGNSA, per germline. CDR3 in amino acids: CASRLTGGRGNQPQHF. CDR3 bases: TGTGCCAGCAGACTTACAGGGGGCAGGGGCAATCAGCCCCAGCATTTT.

V is TRBV5-5 and J is TRBJ2-7; 11 nucleotides align to TRBD2. Germline V gives CDR1 SGHKS, CDR2 YYEKEE (reference sequence). Trimming at V came to 4 bases and at J to 6 bases, leaving 9 bases not matched to a gene. This CDR3 is built from 15 residues. DNA for the CDR3: TGTGCCAGCAGCCCCGGACTAGCGGGCCCGTTCGAGCAGTACTTC. Its translation is CASSPGLAGPFEQYF.

This chain links TRBV7-9 with TRBJ2-2; TRBD1 might be the D (6 bases). Trimming took off 5 bases at V and 0 bases at J, with 13 bases between the two ends. The germline V gene encodes CDR1 SEHNR and CDR2 FQNEAQ (reference sequence). The CDR3 sequence is 16 residues long. The CDR3 loop reads CASSVTGTANTGELFF. The CDR3 DNA reads as TGTGCCAGCAGCGTAACAGGGACGGCGAACACCGGGGAGCTGTTTTTT.

This chain uses TRBV6-1 with TRBJ1-5; TRBD1 aligns across 7 bases. CDR1 MNHNS and CDR2 SASEGT come from the germline V gene. The CDR3 has 15 residues. J gave up 6 bases and V 7 bases, and 12 bases lay outside the gene matches. The CDR3 here is CASTTDRTLGQPQHF. CDR3 nucleotide sequence: TGTGCCAGCACTACGGACAGGACCCTGGGTCAGCCCCAGCATTTT.

V gene TRBV5-1 combines with J gene TRBJ1-1; no reliable D call. Trimming cost V 4 bases and J 0 bases, with 10 bases left between them. The CDR3 has 14 residues. The V gene's germline CDR1 is SGHRS and CDR2 YFSETQ. The CDR3 DNA sequence: TGCGCCAGCAGCGAACGAGGGTTGAACACTGAAGCTTTCTTT. Translated: CASSERGLNTEAFF.

The V gene is TRBV5-1, the J gene TRBJ1-4; 7 bases match TRBD1. Germline CDR1 SGHRS, CDR2 YFSETQ. The junction had 4 bases not matched to a gene; V was cut back by 3 bases and J by 5 bases. This CDR3 is 14 amino acids long. Written as DNA, the CDR3 is TGCGCCAGCAGCTCGGGGACAGCGAATGAAAAACTGTTTTTT. Amino acids: CASSSGTANEKLFF.

The genes are TRBV19 and TRBJ2-1, with TRBD2 matching 9 bases. Germline loops: CDR1 LNHDA, CDR2 SQIVND (reference sequence). CDR3 length equals 18 residues. V shed 1 base, J shed 7 bases, and the junction held 14 bases outside the gene matches. CDR3 coding DNA: TGTGCCAGTAGTATAGTATTTAGAGGGAGCGGGAGGCGGAATGAGCAGTTCTTC. As protein: CASSIVFRGSGRRNEQFF.

This clone was seen more than once but under ten times. The gene calls are TRBV5-8 and TRBJ2-5; no reliable D call. Looked up from germline, CDR1 is SGHTS and CDR2 is YDEGEE. V lost 5 bases, J lost 0 bases, and 8 bases lay in between. There are 13 residues in the CDR3. CDR3 nucleotide sequence: TGTGCCAGCAGACGTCGGTACCAAGAGACCCAGTACTTC. Its translation is CASRRRYQETQYF.

The V gene is TRBV2, the J gene TRBJ2-1, with TRBD1 matching over 7 bases. CDR3 length equals 15 residues. Germline lookup yields CDR1 SNHLY and CDR2 FYNNEI. J was trimmed by 5 bases and V by 4 bases; bases with no gene match: 8. The CDR3 region has the DNA TGTGCCAGCAGTGGGACAGGACAAAACAACAATGAGCAGTTCTTC. Translated: CASSGTGQNNNEQFF.

This rearrangement joins TRBV5-6 to TRBJ2-5; 8 bases are shared with TRBD1. This CDR3 is built from 13 residues. Germline loops: CDR1 SGHDT, CDR2 YYEEEE. Trimming took 4 bases from V and 3 from J; bases not matched to a gene: 2. The DNA of the CDR3 is TGTGCCAGCAGCCGGACAGGGAAAGAGACCCAGTACTTC. Translation: CASSRTGKETQYF.

CDR3 region: CASSTYRGNTEAFF. In DNA, the CDR3 is TGTGCCAGCAGTACGTACAGGGGGAACACTGAAGCTTTCTTT. The chain uses TRBV6-1 and TRBJ1-1; 7 positions agree with TRBD1. CDR3 length: 14 amino acids. V lost 5 bases and J lost 1; bases outside the gene matches: 4. Germline lookup yields CDR1 MNHNS and CDR2 SASEGT.

This clone has a single count. This chain uses TRBV2 with TRBJ2-3, with D possibly TRBD2 on 10 matching bases. Germline CDR1 and CDR2: SNHLY and FYNNEI. The CDR3 is 17 amino acids. V lost 9 bases and J lost 4, with 26 bases in between. The CDR3 DNA reads TGTGCCAGGACAGGGGGGGGATTAGCGGGAGGATCAGATACGCAGTATTTT. It codes for CARTGGGLAGGSDTQYF.